The TCR beta chain described here comes from a study of shared clonotypes between healthy human individuals. Study at large: Per donor, CD8 memory used one plate, CD8 naive used two, CD4 memory used three and CD4 naive used three. Study findings and constraints: Sampling was confined to blood; repertoires within tissues likely differ.

Adult donors, all healthy and HIV-negative, had no recent acute infections or vaccinations. For this clone: Antigen specificity is unknown.

Authors' analysis steps: As immunoSEQ supplied junction-only sequences (without quality scores), filtering differed. Repertoires were generated with immunoSEQ multiplex PCR, while TCRdb's copy carries only in-frame clones and drops some. V, J and clone size were drawn from that table, and D and trimming were deduced from the DNA. The table records fewer than 3 million clones, under 95% of them present only once. This CDR3 comprises 14 residues. Germline V gives CDR1 SNHLY, CDR2 FYNNEI. Trimming shortened V by 7 bases and J by 5 bases, and 14 bases separated the two germline ends. The source material was naive CD4+ T cells from PBMCs. Subset given: CD45RA+ positively selected. This receptor was obtained from a man between 18 and 35 years old in good health. Some clones in this sample may be carry-over from other donors' samples. The chain carries TRBV2 and TRBJ2-2; D might be TRBD2 (6 bases). The DNA of the CDR3 is TGTGCCAGCATAAGGGACGGGAGAACCGGGGAGCTGTTTTTT. Amino acid sequence: CASIRDGRTGELFF.